The 26 T cell receptor beta chains given below trace back to one sample, sequenced in a study of blood T cell repertoires in COVID-19. Clones were read by immunoSEQ multiplex PCR, and TCRdb kept only the in-frame ones, dropping some. This sample yields about 150,000 clones, of which around 84% are seen a single time; 8% to 9% belongs to the top ten. Sequencing was carried out using peripheral blood. These receptors all stem from a woman in her sixties or seventies with COVID-19, enrolled during active disease.

This clone was counted between two and nine times. The rearrangement uses TRBV30 and TRBJ1-3; 8 bases are shared with TRBD1. CDR1 is GTSNPN, CDR2 SVGIG, per germline (reference sequence). The V segment lost 4 bases and the J segment 1 base; nucleotides outside the gene matches: 3. The CDR3 loop spans 14 amino acids. The CDR3 sequence is CAWTGQGSGNTIYF. CDR3 coding DNA: TGTGCCTGGACCGGACAGGGATCTGGAAACACCATATATTTT.

This chain uses TRBV5-1 with TRBJ2-1, with 8 bases identical to TRBD1. Germline V CDR1 and CDR2: SGHRS, YFSETQ. The CDR3 loop spans 15 amino acids. Losses at the gene ends were 2 bases for V and 3 bases for J; bases not matched to a gene: 4. The CDR3 region is CASSLTGGFYNEQFF. CDR3 nucleotides: TGCGCCAGCAGCTTAACAGGGGGATTCTACAATGAGCAGTTCTTC.

This sequence joins TRBV5-1 and TRBJ1-1, with 11 nucleotides matching TRBD1. CDR1 is SGHRS, CDR2 YFSETQ, per germline. V lost 4 bases and J lost 6; bases outside the gene matches: 5. The CDR3 extends over 14 amino acids. Written as DNA, the CDR3 is TGCGCCAGCAGCGAAAGGACAGGGGGCTCTGAAGCTTTCTTT. Protein: CASSERTGGSEAFF.

This clone came up once. The rearrangement uses TRBV19 and TRBJ1-1, with TRBD1 as a possible D gene (6 bases). In germline, CDR1 is LNHDA, CDR2 SQIVND (reference sequence). V was clipped by 8 bases and J by 3 bases, with 19 bases between them. The CDR3 sequence is 15 residues long. The CDR3 loop is CASPSPGGRDTEAFF. In DNA form, the CDR3 reads TGTGCCAGTCCCAGCCCCGGGGGGCGGGACACTGAAGCTTTCTTT.

The chain has TRBV25-1 and TRBJ1-2; 7 nucleotides align to TRBD1. The CDR3 has 16 residues. With 5 bases clipped from V and 0 bases from J, the junction kept 9 bases outside the gene matches. Looked up from germline, CDR1 is MGHDK and CDR2 is SYGVNS. CDR3 coding DNA: TGTGCCAGCAGTCGGGCAGGGGGGCCCACTAACTATGGCTACACCTTC. Its translation is CASSRAGGPTNYGYTF.

This rearrangement joins TRBV7-9 to TRBJ1-1; 12 bases agree with TRBD1. This CDR3 contains 15 residues. V lost 3 bases, J lost 9 bases, and 8 bases stayed unmatched. Germline V gene data show CDR1 as SEHNR and CDR2 as FQNEAQ (reference sequence). CDR3 protein: CASSFNRDRGRQAFF. CDR3 sequence (DNA): TGTGCCAGCAGCTTCAATAGGGACAGGGGGCGTCAAGCTTTCTTT.

The CDR3 region is CAWSVSGRTEAFF. The DNA of the CDR3 is TGTGCCTGGAGTGTGTCCGGGAGAACTGAAGCTTTCTTT. V is TRBV30 and J is TRBJ1-1, with D unresolved. Trimming took 0 bases from V and 5 from J, leaving 10 bases between them. Germline loops: CDR1 GTSNPN, CDR2 SVGIG (reference sequence). This CDR3 region has 13 residues.

The CDR3 reads CASSLIQGAGTEAFF. In DNA form, the CDR3 reads TGTGCCAGCAGCTTAATACAGGGGGCGGGAACTGAAGCTTTCTTT. The rearrangement joins TRBV7-9 to TRBJ1-1, with 9 bases fitting TRBD1. V was clipped by 2 bases and J by 5 bases; unmatched bases: 6. Germline CDR1 is SEHNR and CDR2 is FQNEAQ (reference sequence). The CDR3 extends over 15 amino acids.

The gene calls are TRBV14 and TRBJ2-2; possibly TRBD1 for D (6 bases). Germline lookup yields CDR1 SGHDN and CDR2 FVKESK. V was pared by 4 bases and J by 5 bases, with 23 bases between. The CDR3 runs 18 residues. CDR3: CASSPPPKGVMRTGELFF. In DNA, the CDR3 is TGTGCCAGCAGCCCCCCGCCCAAGGGGGTCATGCGGACCGGGGAGCTGTTTTTT.

This clone was seen more than once but under ten times. The rearrangement uses TRBV9 and TRBJ2-7; TRBD2 matches at 14 bases. The V segment lost 3 bases and the J segment 1 base; nucleotides outside the gene matches: 6. The CDR3 extends over 17 amino acids. Germline V gene lookup returns CDR1 SGDLS and CDR2 YYNGEE. The CDR3 coding sequence is TGTGCCAGCAGCGGCGGGACTAGCGGGAGTGGGTCCTACGAGCAGTACTTC. Its translation: CASSGGTSGSGSYEQYF.

The V call is TRBV15, the J call TRBJ1-5; TRBD1 matches 9 bases. Trimming cost V 1 base and J 4 bases; bases outside gene matches: 11. Germline V gives CDR1 LNHNV, CDR2 YYDKDF (reference sequence). The CDR3 loop spans 18 amino acids. CDR3 sequence: CATSRAKATGGRNQPQHF. The CDR3 DNA reads as TGTGCCACCAGCAGAGCTAAGGCGACAGGGGGTCGGAATCAGCCCCAGCATTTT.

The rearrangement uses TRBV27 and TRBJ1-6; no firm D call. With 3 bases removed from V and 0 bases from J, the gap between germline ends came to 15 bases. The CDR3 has 18 amino acids. CDR1 and CDR2 from the germline V gene are MNHEY and SMNVEV (reference sequence). The CDR3 loop is CASSFRASTSSYNSPLHF. CDR3 coding DNA: TGTGCCAGCAGTTTTCGGGCGTCTACTAGCTCCTATAATTCACCCCTCCACTTT.

V usage is TRBV11-3 and J usage is TRBJ2-2; 7 nucleotides agree with TRBD1. The CDR3 consists of 15 residues. The V gene end was trimmed by 4 bases and the J gene end by 0 bases; junction bases not matched to a gene: 2. The germline gives CDR1 SGHNT, CDR2 YENEEA. The CDR3 spells CASSSGTANTGELFF. DNA of the CDR3: TGTGCCAGCAGCTCCGGGACAGCGAACACCGGGGAGCTGTTTTTT.

The chain employs TRBV12-3 or TRBV12-4 and TRBJ1-6; 10 bases are shared with TRBD1. The CDR3 length is 13 residues. With 5 bases clipped from V and 9 bases from J, the junction kept 1 base outside the gene matches. The CDR3 DNA reads TGTGCCAGCAGTCGGGACAGGGGTTCACCCCTCCACTTT. Residues: CASSRDRGSPLHF.

This clone has a single count. This chain connects TRBV3-1 (or the pseudogene TRBV3-2) to TRBJ1-1, with D maybe TRBD1 (6 bases). The germline CDR1 and CDR2 sequences are LGHDT and YNNKEL (reference sequence). The V end lost 4 bases, the J end lost 3 bases, and 12 bases lay between the germline ends. The CDR3 is made up of 14 amino acids. The CDR3 DNA sequence: TGTGCCAGCAGCCCCGACAGGTCGGACACTGAAGCTTTCTTT. Protein: CASSPDRSDTEAFF.

The chain has TRBV5-1 and TRBJ1-4; 9 positions match TRBD1. The V and J ends lost 4 bases and 3 bases, in that order; junction bases with no gene match: 1. CDR1 is SGHRS, CDR2 YFSETQ, per germline. The CDR3 is 14 amino acids. CDR3 nucleotides: TGCGCCAGCAGCCGGACAGGGGCTAATGAAAAACTGTTTTTT. It translates to CASSRTGANEKLFF. The entire variable domain, with the rest obtained from reference TRBV5-1 and TRBJ1-4, is as follows: KAGVTQTPRYLIKTRGQQVTLSCSPISGHRSVSWYQQTPGQGLQFLFEYFSETQRNKGNFPGRFSGRQFSNSRSEMNVSTLELGDSALYLCASSRTGANEKLFFGSGTQLSVL.

The chain uses TRBV5-1 and TRBJ2-5, with D maybe TRBD1 (6 bases). The CDR3 sequence is 13 residues long. The V and J ends lost 1 base and 5 bases respectively, with 9 bases between them. CDR1 SGHRS and CDR2 YFSETQ come from the germline V gene. The CDR3 DNA sequence: TGCGCCAGCAGCTTGCAGGGGATGGAGACCCAGTACTTC. This codes for CASSLQGMETQYF.

This chain uses TRBV19 with TRBJ2-7; D remains ambiguous. CDR1 LNHDA and CDR2 SQIVND come from the germline V gene (reference sequence). This CDR3 has 13 amino acids. Between the trimmed V and J ends, which lost 3 bases and 4 bases, there was a span of 10 bases. CDR3 nucleotide sequence: TGTGCCAGTAGTATCCGGGTTCAATACGAGCAGTACTTC. Translated, it gives CASSIRVQYEQYF.

The rearrangement uses TRBV7-3 and TRBJ2-3; 10 nucleotides align to TRBD2. The CDR3 sequence is 16 residues long. The V gene's germline CDR1 is SGHTA and CDR2 FQGTGA. J gave up 2 bases and V 3 bases, and 5 bases lay outside the gene matches. CDR3 amino acids: CASSFALAGLTDTQYF. The CDR3 nucleotides are TGTGCCAGCAGCTTCGCACTAGCGGGGCTCACAGATACGCAGTATTTT.

The chain has TRBV3-1 (or the pseudogene TRBV3-2) and TRBJ2-7; 13 nucleotides align to TRBD2. This CDR3 is built from 15 residues. V dropped 5 bases and J dropped 2; count of bases not matched to a gene: 3. Germline values: CDR1 LGHDT, CDR2 YNNKEL (reference sequence). Here the CDR3 DNA reads TGTGCCAGCAGCTACGGGACTAGCGGGGCCTACGAGCAGTACTTC. Amino acid sequence: CASSYGTSGAYEQYF.

This rearrangement joins TRBV9 to TRBJ1-2, with a possible D match to TRBD1 (6 bases). The CDR3 loop spans 17 amino acids. V was trimmed by 0 bases and J by 0 bases, leaving 15 bases between them. Looked up from germline, CDR1 is SGDLS and CDR2 is YYNGEE. The CDR3: CASSVGGRGVTNYGYTF. The CDR3 region has the DNA TGTGCCAGCAGCGTAGGAGGCAGGGGAGTAACTAACTATGGCTACACCTTC. Complete variable domain (other parts from reference TRBV9 and TRBJ1-2): DSGVTQTPKHLITATGQRVTLRCSPRSGDLSVYWYQQSLDQGLQFLIQYYNGEERAKGNILERFSAQQFPDLHSELNLSSLELGDSALYFCASSVGGRGVTNYGYTFGSGTRLTVV.

This chain connects TRBV7-8 to TRBJ1-5; D call uncertain. Trimming removed 1 base from V and 2 bases from J, with 9 bases in between. The CDR3 is made up of 15 amino acids. Germline V gene lookup returns CDR1 SGHVS and CDR2 FQNEAQ. As DNA, the CDR3 is TGTGCCAGCAGCTTAGTTCTCACAGGCAATCAGCCCCAGCATTTT. It specifies CASSLVLTGNQPQHF.

V is TRBV6-4 and J is TRBJ2-7; D is undetermined. In germline, CDR1 is MRHNA, CDR2 SNTAGT. CDR3 size: 18 residues. The ends were cut back, 0 bases at V and 3 bases at J, with 21 bases in the middle. This CDR3 reads CASSDSRQSPRIDYEQYV. CDR3 nucleotides: TGTGCCAGCAGTGACTCGAGACAATCCCCCAGGATAGACTACGAGCAGTACGTC.

The gene calls are TRBV7-3 and TRBJ2-1; 7 nucleotides agree with TRBD1. Germline values: CDR1 SGHTA, CDR2 FQGTGA. CDR3 length: 15 amino acids. The V gene end was trimmed by 5 bases and the J gene end by 0 bases; junction bases not matched to a gene: 4. CDR3 residues: CASSLDRSSYNEQFF. CDR3 sequence (DNA): TGTGCCAGCAGCCTGGACAGGAGCTCCTACAATGAGCAGTTCTTC.

The chain carries TRBV5-1 and TRBJ1-1, with 12 bases identical to TRBD1. V was clipped by 3 bases and J by 1 base; unmatched bases: 4. Germline V gives CDR1 SGHRS, CDR2 YFSETQ. The length of the CDR3 is 16 residues. The CDR3: CASSWGQGAGNTEAFF. CDR3 DNA sequence: TGCGCCAGCAGCTGGGGACAGGGGGCTGGGAACACTGAAGCTTTCTTT.

The chain carries TRBV11-2 and TRBJ2-1; a possible D gene is TRBD2 (6 bases). CDR3 length: 14 amino acids. Germline V lookup: CDR1 SGHAT, CDR2 FQNNGV. Trimming took off 5 bases at V and 6 bases at J, with 14 bases between the two ends. CDR3 nucleotides: TGTGCCAGCAGCCCCGCGGGGCTCCTCAATGAGCAGTTCTTC. Translated: CASSPAGLLNEQFF.